The 28 T cell receptor beta chains presented below share a single source sample, sequenced in a study of T cell changes during pregnancy in multiple sclerosis. Method: immunoSEQ multiplex PCR; TCRdb's copy keeps in-frame clones and lacks some. The table has roughly 80,000 clones, 92% seen once. The material sequenced was peripheral blood, taken before pregnancy. These receptors all come from a female donor with multiple sclerosis, enrolled in a pregnancy study.

This clone was recorded only once. The chain links TRBV6-5 to TRBJ2-7; TRBD1 matches 7 bases. Trimming at V came to 0 bases and at J to 2 bases, leaving 4 bases not matched to a gene. Germline CDR1 and CDR2: MNHEY and SVGAGI. The length of the CDR3 is 15 residues. The CDR3 bases are TGTGCCAGCAGTTACTCAAGGGACAGAGCCTACGAGCAGTACTTC. Its translation is CASSYSRDRAYEQYF.

V is TRBV6-1 and J is TRBJ2-5; D not resolved. The germline CDR1 and CDR2 sequences are MNHNS and SASEGT. The V and J ends lost 2 bases and 5 bases respectively, with 6 bases between them. The CDR3 extends over 12 amino acids. The CDR3 sequence is CASSEPRETQYF. As DNA, the CDR3 is TGTGCCAGCAGTGAACCACGGGAGACCCAGTACTTC.

Here the CDR3 DNA reads TGCGCCAGCAGTTCACAGACAGAATTCTCCGAGCAGTACTTC. It translates to CASSSQTEFSEQYF. This chain links TRBV5-1 with TRBJ2-7; D is perhaps TRBD1 (5 bases). The CDR3 is 14 amino acids. Germline V CDR1 and CDR2: SGHRS, YFSETQ. Trimming left V 5 bases short and J 6 bases short, with 18 bases between.

The chain has TRBV11-2 and TRBJ1-4; 7 bases line up with TRBD1. Looked up from germline, CDR1 is SGHAT and CDR2 is FQNNGV. The CDR3 runs 14 residues. J lost 5 bases, V lost 5 bases, and 5 bases had no gene match. The CDR3 nucleotides read TGTGCCAGCAGCCCGTTGGGACAGAATGAAAAACTGTTTTTT. Encoded protein: CASSPLGQNEKLFF.

The chain couples TRBV28 to TRBJ1-2; D gene ambiguous. Germline CDR1 is MDHEN and CDR2 is SYDVKM. The CDR3 runs 11 residues. V lost 8 bases, J lost 4 bases, and 8 bases lay in between. The DNA for the CDR3 is TGTGCCAGCCAGGTGTCCTATGGCTACACCTTC. Its protein is CASQVSYGYTF.

This chain links TRBV28 with TRBJ2-7; D remains unclear. The length of the CDR3 is 14 residues. Germline loops: CDR1 MDHEN, CDR2 SYDVKM. The V end was cut by 2 bases, the J end by 4 bases, with 12 bases between. The CDR3 region is CASSLDFSQYEQYF. DNA of the CDR3: TGTGCCAGCAGTTTAGACTTTAGTCAATACGAGCAGTACTTC.

The V call is TRBV28, the J call TRBJ1-1, with D hard to call. Trimming took off 5 bases at V and 1 base at J, with 11 bases between the two ends. Germline-derived CDR1 and CDR2 are MDHEN and SYDVKM. The CDR3 loop spans 14 amino acids. CDR3 nucleotides: TGTGCCAGCAGTCAACCTAAAACGAACACTGAAGCTTTCTTT. This sequence encodes CASSQPKTNTEAFF.

CDR3 nucleotide sequence: TGTGCCAGCAGTTACAGGGTGGAGGACTTAAATGGCTACACCTTC. It codes for CASSYRVEDLNGYTF. The rearrangement links TRBV6-5 to TRBJ1-2, with unresolved D. CDR1 and CDR2 (germline): MNHEY, SVGAGI. The CDR3 consists of 15 residues. The germline V and J ends were trimmed by 2 bases and 6 bases, with 16 bases remaining between them.

The chain is built from TRBV6-6 and TRBJ2-3, with D maybe TRBD2 (6 bases). Trimming took 3 bases from V and 2 from J, leaving 15 bases between them. The CDR3 has 16 residues. Germline CDR1 is MNHNY and CDR2 is SVGAGI (reference sequence). The CDR3 sequence is CASSYIIAGITDTQYF. The CDR3 nucleotides read TGTGCCAGCAGTTATATAATTGCGGGAATCACAGATACGCAGTATTTT.

The chain couples TRBV6-6 to TRBJ2-1, with TRBD1 matching over 9 bases. Germline V gene sequence: CDR1 MNHNY, CDR2 SVGAGI (reference sequence). CDR3 length: 16 residues. After removal of 8 bases from V and 8 bases from J, the junction contained 16 bases not matched to a gene. The CDR3 reads CASSWGFGTGSYEQFF. In DNA form, the CDR3 reads TGTGCCAGCTCTTGGGGCTTTGGGACAGGGTCCTATGAGCAGTTCTTC.

For the CDR3, the DNA is TGCGCCAGCAGCTTGGAAGGGGCAGCTAACTATGGCTACACCTTC. Protein: CASSLEGAANYGYTF. The chain combines TRBV5-1 with TRBJ1-2; perhaps TRBD1 as D (5 bases). Germline CDR1 SGHRS, CDR2 YFSETQ. V dropped 0 bases and J dropped 0 bases, with 9 bases sitting between them. The CDR3 covers 15 residues.

This clone has more than one count but fewer than ten. The chain couples TRBV7-2 to TRBJ2-7; D unresolved. V lost 5 bases and J 2 bases, leaving 7 bases between the germline ends. The CDR3 spans 12 residues. CDR1 and CDR2 from the germline V gene are SGHTA and FQGNSA. CDR3 nucleotide sequence: TGTGCCAGCAGCACGGGTCCCTACGAGCAGTACTTC. Translation: CASSTGPYEQYF.

The count of this clone is one. The genes are TRBV19 and TRBJ1-5; D gene unclear. V was pared by 5 bases and J by 2 bases, with 19 bases between. Germline values: CDR1 LNHDA, CDR2 SQIVND (reference sequence). CDR3 length: 17 residues. The chain's CDR3 is CASSPQVRIDGNQPQHF. Written as DNA, the CDR3 is TGTGCCAGTAGTCCTCAGGTGAGAATTGATGGCAATCAGCCCCAGCATTTT.

This clone showed up just once. The rearrangement links TRBV18 to TRBJ1-1, with no clear D. Germline loops: CDR1 KGHSH, CDR2 LQKENI. The V end was cut by 3 bases, the J end by 8 bases, with 13 bases between. The CDR3 is 13 residues long. The CDR3 bases are TGTGCCAGCTCACCCAGACCGGGAAGCGAAGCTTTCTTT. Translation: CASSPRPGSEAFF.

This chain links TRBV5-1 with TRBJ1-3, with 7 bases fitting TRBD1. The CDR3 runs 15 residues. Germline CDR1 and CDR2: SGHRS and YFSETQ. V shed 0 bases, J shed 4 bases, and the junction held 4 bases outside the gene matches. The CDR3 nucleotides are TGCGCCAGCAGCTTGGATAGGGGGCAAGGAAACACCATATATTTT. It encodes CASSLDRGQGNTIYF.

The rearrangement joins TRBV30 to TRBJ1-1; D is undetermined. Germline V gene lookup returns CDR1 GTSNPN and CDR2 SVGIG (reference sequence). The ends were cut back, 0 bases at V and 5 bases at J, with 4 bases in the middle. The CDR3 has 11 amino acids. Here the CDR3 DNA reads TGTGCCTGGAGTGTTTCAACTGAAGCTTTCTTT. It translates to CAWSVSTEAFF.

The rearrangement links TRBV19 to TRBJ2-3, with TRBD2 matching over 10 bases. The CDR3 is 17 amino acids. V lost 4 bases, J lost 1 base, and 8 bases stayed unmatched. The germline gives CDR1 LNHDA, CDR2 SQIVND (reference sequence). The CDR3 coding sequence is TGTGCCAGTAGTAACATCCCCCTAGCGGGAGGCACAGATACGCAGTATTTT. Translating it yields CASSNIPLAGGTDTQYF.

The chain employs TRBV5-6 and TRBJ2-1; 11 positions agree with TRBD2. The V segment lost 5 bases and the J segment 7 bases; nucleotides outside the gene matches: 8. The germline V gene encodes CDR1 SGHDT and CDR2 YYEEEE. This CDR3 comprises 15 residues. As DNA, the CDR3 is TGTGCCAGCAGAAATAGCGGGAGGGCCGTAAATGAGCAGTTCTTC. Protein sequence: CASRNSGRAVNEQFF.

V gene TRBV28 combines with J gene TRBJ2-1, with 9 bases that match TRBD2. CDR3 length equals 13 residues. CDR1 is MDHEN and CDR2 is SYDVKM in the germline V gene. The J segment lost 7 bases and the V segment lost 8 bases, leaving 6 bases of the junction unmatched. CDR3 in DNA: TGTGCCAGCGACCTAGCGGGATTGAATGAGCAGTTCTTC. Its protein product is CASDLAGLNEQFF.

The genes are TRBV7-6 and TRBJ2-2; TRBD2 agrees at 8 bases. V was pared by 1 base and J by 6 bases, with 7 bases of the junction left unmatched. From germline, CDR1 is SGHVS and CDR2 FNYEAQ. CDR3 length: 16 residues. CDR3 in DNA: TGTGCCAGCAGCTTAGAAGAGGCGGGAGGCTCCGGGGAGCTGTTTTTT. This translates into CASSLEEAGGSGELFF.

This rearrangement joins TRBV28 to TRBJ2-7; 9 nucleotides align to TRBD2. The CDR3 runs 13 residues. Per germline, CDR1 MDHEN and CDR2 SYDVKM. J lost 5 bases, V lost 9 bases, and 8 bases had no gene match. CDR3 coding DNA: TGTGCCAGTTCGCCGGGACTAGCAGACGAGCAGTACTTC. Translation gives CASSPGLADEQYF.

The rearrangement links TRBV28 to TRBJ2-1; 14 nucleotides line up with TRBD2. With V trimmed by 7 bases and J by 4 bases, 3 bases remained unmatched. The germline V gene has CDR1 MDHEN and CDR2 SYDVKM. This CDR3 comprises 15 residues. The CDR3 DNA is TGTGCCAGCATCCGGACTAGCGGGAGGTACAATGAGCAGTTCTTC. Its protein is CASIRTSGRYNEQFF. Full variable domain (outside the CDR3, taken from reference TRBV28 and TRBJ2-1): DVKVTQSSRYLVKRTGEKVFLECVQDMDHENMFWYRQDPGLGLRLIYFSYDVKMKEKGDIPEGYSVSREKKERFSLILESASTNQTSMYLCASIRTSGRYNEQFFGPGTRLTVL.

The chain uses TRBV7-9 and TRBJ2-1; D is uncertain. CDR1 SEHNR and CDR2 FQNEAQ come from the germline V gene (reference sequence). The CDR3 covers 13 residues. The V end was cut by 0 bases, the J end by 6 bases, with 6 bases between. DNA for the CDR3: TGTGCCAGCAGCTTAGCCGGGTTCAATGAGCAGTTCTTC. Its translation: CASSLAGFNEQFF. Variable domain in full (rest from reference TRBV7-9 and TRBJ2-1): DTGVSQNPRHKITKRGQNVTFRCDPISEHNRLYWYRQTLGQGPEFLTYFQNEAQLEKSRLLSDRFSAERPKGSFSTLEIQRTEQGDSAMYLCASSLAGFNEQFFGPGTRLTVL.

J is TRBJ1-3 and V is TRBV6-1; D may be TRBD1 (5 bases). The CDR3 runs 16 residues. Germline V gene data show CDR1 as MNHNS and CDR2 as SASEGT. The V and J ends lost 4 bases and 4 bases respectively, with 17 bases between them. DNA for the CDR3: TGTGCCAGCAGTGGGTGGCAGGGAACCTGGGGAAACACCATATATTTT. Translation gives CASSGWQGTWGNTIYF.

This chain links TRBV27 with TRBJ2-2; a possible D gene is TRBD2 (6 bases). The germline V gene has CDR1 MNHEY and CDR2 SMNVEV (reference sequence). The CDR3 sequence is 13 residues long. The germline V and J ends were trimmed by 11 bases and 7 bases, with 17 bases remaining between them. This CDR3 is CAAGTSSRGELFF. CDR3 nucleotide sequence: TGTGCCGCCGGGACTTCCTCTCGCGGGGAGCTGTTTTTT.

V and J are TRBV5-1 and TRBJ1-4; 7 positions match TRBD1. Germline-derived CDR1 and CDR2 are SGHRS and YFSETQ. The V and J ends lost 4 bases and 8 bases, in that order; junction bases with no gene match: 8. The CDR3 runs to 14 residues. The CDR3 is CASSADRAREKLFF. The CDR3 DNA reads as TGCGCCAGCAGCGCAGACAGGGCAAGGGAAAAACTGTTTTTT.

The CDR3 sequence: CASSLGSSGSYEQYF. The DNA for the CDR3 is TGTGCCAGCAGCTTAGGTAGTAGCGGGAGTTATGAGCAGTACTTC. The chain employs TRBV7-2 and TRBJ2-7, with 9 bases fitting TRBD2. The CDR3 covers 15 residues. Losses at the gene ends were 1 base for V and 7 bases for J; bases not matched to a gene: 8. Germline V lookup: CDR1 SGHTA, CDR2 FQGNSA.

The V call is TRBV6-1, the J call TRBJ2-5; 14 nucleotides align to TRBD2. The CDR3 runs 16 residues. Germline V gives CDR1 MNHNS, CDR2 SASEGT. J lost 5 bases, V lost 4 bases, and 6 bases had no gene match. The DNA for the CDR3 is TGTGCCAGCAGTGTTGGGACTAGCGGGAGACAGGAGACCCAGTACTTC. Translating it yields CASSVGTSGRQETQYF.